The TCR beta chain described here comes from a study of CD8+ T cells in alopecia areata. Looking at the study overall: Oral tofacitinib, 5 to 10 mg twice daily, was given in an open-label trial. The tofacitinib course ran for 6 to 18 months and was followed by 6 months off drug.

Study observations and caveats: Higher clonality than in normal scalp was seen in lesional scalp, especially alopecia totalis/universalis.

In each case, RNA was isolated and then reverse transcribed into cDNA as the sequencing template. The method was immunoSEQ multiplex PCR; TCRdb's version includes in-frame clones alone and lacks a portion of them. The sample shows under 250,000 clones, around three fifths of them seen only once. Germline CDR1 reads KGHSH; CDR2 reads LQKENI. The V and J ends lost 3 bases and 3 bases respectively, with 0 bases between them. The CDR3 contains 12 residues. Note on this clone: The target antigen is unknown.

T lymphocytes (CD4+ and CD8+) were sorted from PBMCs. The genes are TRBV18 and TRBJ2-6, with D uncertain. Sequencing was performed on CD4+ T cells sorted from blood, taken at week 0. The TCR was taken from a human donor with alopecia areata. The CDR3 nucleotides read TGTGCCAGCTCACCTGGGGCCAACGTCCTGACTTTC. The encoded protein is CASSPGANVLTF.